Shown below are 32 T cell receptor beta chains from a single sample sequenced in a study of cytomegalovirus exposure and HLA in healthy donors. Primers: 60 Vbeta forward and 13 Jbeta reverse. Only in-frame clones appear in the TCRdb table, and some are missing; sequencing was by immunoSEQ multiplex PCR. In the table there are about 85,000 clones, roughly 66% of which are singletons. The sample was PBMCs. The receptors were gathered from a man aged 25-45 years in good health and CMV-seronegative.

This clone has just one count. In DNA form, the CDR3 reads TGCAGCGTGCCCGGGACAGATAACACCGGGGAGCTGTTTTTT. Translating gives CSVPGTDNTGELFF. J is TRBJ2-2 and V is TRBV29-1; 7 nucleotides agree with TRBD1. The V gene's germline CDR1 is SQVTM and CDR2 ANQGSEA. The CDR3 sequence is 14 residues long. Losses at the gene ends were 6 bases for V and 2 bases for J; bases not matched to a gene: 6.

This clone showed up just a few times. The V and J genes are TRBV5-1 and TRBJ2-1; TRBD2 is a possible D gene (6 bases). The CDR3 loop spans 14 amino acids. Trimming removed 7 bases from V and 7 bases from J, with 18 bases in between. CDR1 is SGHRS, CDR2 YFSETQ, per germline. The CDR3 sequence is CASSRMAGNNEQFF. The CDR3 nucleotides read TGCGCCAGCTCCAGAATGGCGGGAAATAATGAGCAGTTCTTC.

The chain employs TRBV30 and TRBJ1-1; TRBD1 agrees at 7 bases. The CDR3 loop spans 15 amino acids. The J segment lost 2 bases and the V segment lost 1 base, leaving 7 bases of the junction unmatched. The V gene's germline CDR1 is GTSNPN and CDR2 SVGIG (reference sequence). In nucleotides, the CDR3 is TGTGCCTGGAGTGCCTTTACAGGGGCCAACACTGAAGCTTTCTTT. Protein product: CAWSAFTGANTEAFF.

Written as DNA, the CDR3 is TGTGCCAGCAGTCTGACTAGCGGTTCCTACAATGAGCAGTTCTTC. Translated, it gives CASSLTSGSYNEQFF. V is TRBV6-5 and J is TRBJ2-1; 9 nucleotides line up with TRBD2. This CDR3 has 15 residues. Germline V gives CDR1 MNHEY, CDR2 SVGAGI. With V trimmed by 5 bases and J by 1 base, 3 bases remained unmatched.

The V and J genes are TRBV7-3 and TRBJ2-2, with D possibly matching TRBD1 (6 bases). The V end lost 4 bases, the J end lost 0 bases, and 18 bases lay between the germline ends. The germline V gene encodes CDR1 SGHTA and CDR2 FQGTGA. CDR3 length equals 18 residues. CDR3 region: CASSSPPGEYSNTGELFF. In DNA, the CDR3 is TGTGCCAGCAGCTCCCCTCCAGGGGAGTATTCGAACACCGGGGAGCTGTTTTTT.

The rearrangement links TRBV5-1 to TRBJ2-5; tentatively, D is TRBD2 (5 bases). CDR3 length equals 14 residues. The germline V gene has CDR1 SGHRS and CDR2 YFSETQ. V dropped 1 base and J dropped 2 bases, with 9 bases sitting between them. CDR3 nucleotide sequence: TGCGCCAGCAGCTTGAGCGGCAGTCAAGAGACCCAGTACTTC. Its protein product is CASSLSGSQETQYF.

The gene calls are TRBV5-4 and TRBJ2-1; 7 bases line up with TRBD1. Germline values: CDR1 SGHNT, CDR2 YYREEE (reference sequence). V gave up 4 bases and J gave up 0 bases; unmatched junction bases: 10. CDR3 length: 17 amino acids. The CDR3 spells CASSPGTVLNSYNEQFF. In DNA form, the CDR3 reads TGTGCCAGCAGCCCCGGGACAGTCCTTAACTCCTACAATGAGCAGTTCTTC.

The chain recombines TRBV2 with TRBJ1-3; no clear D gene. V dropped 0 bases and J dropped 0 bases, with 6 bases sitting between them. The CDR3 has 15 residues. Germline CDR1 is SNHLY and CDR2 is FYNNEI. CDR3 sequence: CASSEARSSGNTIYF. The CDR3 DNA reads TGTGCCAGCAGTGAAGCGAGATCCTCTGGAAACACCATATATTTT.

The chain employs TRBV7-9 and TRBJ1-4; 9 bases map to TRBD1. The CDR3 is 15 residues long. CDR1 is SEHNR, CDR2 FQNEAQ, per germline (reference sequence). Losses at the gene ends were 5 bases for V and 6 bases for J; bases not matched to a gene: 7. As DNA, the CDR3 is TGTGCCAGCAGCGCGGCACAGGGGGCTTATGAAAAACTGTTTTTT. Translated: CASSAAQGAYEKLFF.

The chain recombines TRBV29-1 with TRBJ2-7; 9 bases align to TRBD1. Germline lookup yields CDR1 SQVTM and CDR2 ANQGSEA. This CDR3 spans 15 amino acids. Unmatched junction bases numbered 10, after V lost 3 bases and J lost 4 bases. The CDR3 sequence is CSVEREGQGGYEQYF. Written as DNA, the CDR3 is TGCAGCGTTGAGCGAGAGGGACAGGGCGGTTACGAGCAGTACTTC.

V usage is TRBV19 and J usage is TRBJ1-1; 8 bases agree with TRBD1. The germline CDR1 and CDR2 sequences are LNHDA and SQIVND (reference sequence). This CDR3 has 16 amino acids. J lost 1 base, V lost 5 bases, and 9 bases had no gene match. The CDR3 here is CASSPQGGPTNTEAFF. The CDR3 bases are TGTGCCAGTAGTCCACAGGGGGGACCGACGAACACTGAAGCTTTCTTT.

The gene calls are TRBV10-1 and TRBJ1-2; no firm D call. The germline CDR1 and CDR2 sequences are WNHNN and SYGVQD (reference sequence). V lost 4 bases, J lost 3 bases, and 9 bases lay in between. The CDR3 covers 13 residues. CDR3 sequence: CASSAGPDYGYTF. CDR3 sequence (DNA): TGCGCCAGCAGTGCTGGGCCCGACTATGGCTACACCTTC.

This sequence joins TRBV5-4 and TRBJ2-7; possibly TRBD2 for D (5 bases). This CDR3 is 12 amino acids long. Looked up from germline, CDR1 is SGHNT and CDR2 is YYREEE (reference sequence). With 4 bases removed from V and 6 bases from J, the gap between germline ends came to 11 bases. This chain's CDR3 is CASSHRGPEQYF. The DNA for the CDR3 is TGTGCCAGCAGCCACAGAGGGCCCGAGCAGTACTTC.

The chain has TRBV27 and TRBJ2-7; D is possibly TRBD1 (5 bases). The CDR3 sequence is 15 residues long. Per germline, CDR1 MNHEY and CDR2 SMNVEV (reference sequence). Trimming left V 0 bases short and J 3 bases short, with 12 bases between. CDR3 nucleotides: TGTGCCAGCAGTTTATCCGCACAGGTCGACTACGAGCAGTACTTC. Translation: CASSLSAQVDYEQYF.

The gene calls are TRBV7-2 and TRBJ1-1; D remains unclear. The germline CDR1 and CDR2 sequences are SGHTA and FQGNSA. This CDR3 region has 14 residues. V dropped 2 bases and J dropped 0 bases, with 7 bases sitting between them. Written as DNA, the CDR3 is TGTGCCAGCAGCTTACAGGTAATGAACACTGAAGCTTTCTTT. Encoded protein: CASSLQVMNTEAFF.

The chain links TRBV30 to TRBJ2-1; D unclear. The CDR3 contains 12 residues. Looked up from germline, CDR1 is GTSNPN and CDR2 is SVGIG (reference sequence). Trimming removed 0 bases from V and 6 bases from J, with 6 bases in between. CDR3 DNA: TGTGCCTGGAGTGTAATCGGCAATGAGCAGTTCTTC. It encodes CAWSVIGNEQFF.

The CDR3 here is CASSWKGESGEQYF. As DNA, the CDR3 is TGTGCCAGCAGCTGGAAGGGGGAATCGGGTGAGCAGTACTTC. The chain links TRBV5-6 to TRBJ2-7, with D tentatively TRBD1 (6 bases). Germline V gives CDR1 SGHDT, CDR2 YYEEEE. Trimming shortened V by 3 bases and J by 7 bases, and 17 bases separated the two germline ends. This CDR3 spans 14 amino acids.

The V and J genes are TRBV19 and TRBJ1-1; 8 nucleotides align to TRBD1. CDR1 LNHDA and CDR2 SQIVND come from the germline V gene (reference sequence). The CDR3 sequence is 14 residues long. J was trimmed by 8 bases and V by 3 bases; bases with no gene match: 8. The CDR3 DNA sequence: TGTGCCAGTAGTATTGATTCAACAGGGGGGGAAGCTTTCTTT. Translating gives CASSIDSTGGEAFF.

This chain links TRBV6-1 with TRBJ2-1, with TRBD2 identical over 7 bases. Germline trimming cut 2 bases from V and 5 bases from J; bases unmatched to any gene: 9. The length of the CDR3 is 16 residues. Germline-derived CDR1 and CDR2 are MNHNS and SASEGT. In nucleotides, the CDR3 is TGTGCCAGCAGTGAACTCGGCGGGAGCATCCACAATGAGCAGTTCTTC. Its translation is CASSELGGSIHNEQFF.

The rearrangement uses TRBV30 and TRBJ1-5, with 7 nucleotides matching TRBD1. CDR1 and CDR2 from the germline V gene are GTSNPN and SVGIG (reference sequence). The V segment lost 0 bases and the J segment 7 bases; nucleotides outside the gene matches: 6. This CDR3 contains 14 residues. CDR3 in amino acids: CAWSVAGGHQPQHF. The CDR3 region has the DNA TGTGCCTGGAGTGTTGCAGGGGGTCACCAGCCCCAGCATTTT.

This sequence joins TRBV21-1 and TRBJ2-2; TRBD2 is taken as the D call from the table, unchecked against the DNA. TRBV21-1 is reported as a pseudogene. This CDR3 is built from 16 residues. The CDR3 nucleotides are TGTGCCAGCAGCAATTCGGTAGCGGGAGAAGACGGGGAGCTGTTTTTT. This codes for CASSNSVAGEDGELFF.

This chain connects TRBV18 to TRBJ1-5; TRBD1 aligns across 8 bases. The CDR3 runs to 15 residues. CDR1 and CDR2 (germline): KGHSH, LQKENI. Unmatched junction bases numbered 5, after V lost 4 bases and J lost 3 bases. In nucleotides, the CDR3 is TGTGCCAGCTCACGCGACAGGGGTAACAATCAGCCCCAGCATTTT. It yields the protein CASSRDRGNNQPQHF.

The chain combines TRBV27 with TRBJ1-5, with D possibly matching TRBD1 (6 bases). This CDR3 is 15 amino acids long. With 5 bases removed from V and 4 bases from J, the gap between germline ends came to 15 bases. CDR1 and CDR2 from the germline V gene are MNHEY and SMNVEV (reference sequence). CDR3 DNA: TGTGCCAGCAGTCCTAGGGGGACATGGAATCAGCCCCAGCATTTT. This sequence encodes CASSPRGTWNQPQHF.

V gene TRBV14 combines with J gene TRBJ1-5; 9 bases map to TRBD1. Germline V gene data show CDR1 as SGHDN and CDR2 as FVKESK. The CDR3 contains 15 residues. J gave up 4 bases and V 2 bases, and 3 bases lay outside the gene matches. This chain's CDR3 is CASSQPDRGNQPQHF. CDR3 DNA sequence: TGTGCCAGCAGCCAACCCGACAGGGGGAATCAGCCCCAGCATTTT. The full variable domain, completed using reference TRBV14 and TRBJ1-5, is EAGVTQFPSHSVIEKGQTVTLRCDPISGHDNLYWYRRVMGKEIKFLLHFVKESKQDESGMPNNRFLAERTGGTYSTLKVQPAELEDSGVYFCASSQPDRGNQPQHFGDGTRLSIL.

The rearrangement joins TRBV27 to TRBJ2-3; 9 bases fit TRBD2. Germline-derived CDR1 and CDR2 are MNHEY and SMNVEV (reference sequence). V dropped 6 bases and J dropped 8; count of bases not matched to a gene: 9. This CDR3 contains 14 residues. CDR3 sequence: CASRGGGADSTQYF. The CDR3 region has the DNA TGTGCCAGCAGGGGCGGGGGGGCGGATAGTACGCAGTATTTT.

The rearrangement joins TRBV15 to TRBJ1-5; D is undetermined. V dropped 0 bases and J dropped 4 bases, with 16 bases sitting between them. Germline V gene lookup returns CDR1 LNHNV and CDR2 YYDKDF (reference sequence). There are 17 residues in the CDR3. The CDR3 spells CATSRDLDLLTNQPQHF. The CDR3 DNA sequence: TGTGCCACCAGCAGAGATCTCGACTTGCTCACTAATCAGCCCCAGCATTTT.

V and J are TRBV29-1 and TRBJ2-5; 9 bases map to TRBD1. V was clipped by 8 bases and J by 4 bases; unmatched bases: 8. The CDR3 runs to 13 residues. Germline V lookup: CDR1 SQVTM, CDR2 ANQGSEA. For the CDR3, the DNA is TGCAGCACCCAAGGGACAGGGCGAGAGACCCAGTACTTC. This encodes CSTQGTGRETQYF. Combining the CDR3 with reference TRBV29-1 and TRBJ2-5 gives the whole variable domain SAVISQKPSRDICQRGTSLTIQCQVDSQVTMMFWYRQQPGQSLTLIATANQGSEATYESGFVIDKFPISRPNLTFSTLTVSNMSPEDSSIYLCSTQGTGRETQYFGPGTRLLVL.

The chain uses TRBV7-9 and TRBJ1-2; TRBD1 is a possible D gene (6 bases). The CDR3 is 15 amino acids. V was shortened by 0 bases and J by 3 bases, with 11 bases between the two germline ends. From germline, CDR1 is SEHNR and CDR2 FQNEAQ (reference sequence). CDR3 coding DNA: TGTGCCAGCAGCTTAGCGACAGGTCCCTACTATGGCTACACCTTC. As protein: CASSLATGPYYGYTF.

The rearrangement uses TRBV5-4 and TRBJ2-1, with unresolved D. The V gene lost 4 bases and the J gene lost 13 bases, with 18 bases spanning the gap. Germline V CDR1 and CDR2: SGHNT, YYREEE (reference sequence). This CDR3 region has 13 residues. CDR3 coding DNA: TGTGCCAGCAGCCGGCGTGGCGGATTCTACCAGTTCTTC. It specifies CASSRRGGFYQFF.

V gene TRBV7-3 combines with J gene TRBJ2-7; possibly TRBD2 for D (6 bases). V gave up 0 bases and J gave up 2 bases, with 11 bases separating them. Germline V gene sequence: CDR1 SGHTA, CDR2 FQGTGA. The CDR3 has 15 residues. CDR3 sequence (DNA): TGTGCCAGCAGCTTAACAGGGGACTCGACCTACGAGCAGTACTTC. It encodes CASSLTGDSTYEQYF. Using reference TRBV7-3 and TRBJ2-7 for the parts outside the CDR3, the full variable domain is GAGVSQTPSNKVTEKGKYVELRCDPISGHTALYWYRQSLGQGPEFLIYFQGTGAADDSGLPNDRFFAVRPEGSVSTLKIQRTERGDSAVYLCASSLTGDSTYEQYFGPGTRLTVT.

The gene calls are TRBV10-3 and TRBJ1-1; a weak D match, TRBD1 (5 bases). Germline CDR1 is ENHRY and CDR2 is SYGVKD. The CDR3 covers 13 residues. V was clipped by 6 bases and J by 3 bases, with 11 bases between them. The CDR3 is CAIRDGGDTEAFF. The DNA for the CDR3 is TGTGCCATCAGGGACGGGGGGGACACTGAAGCTTTCTTT.

The table lists this clone with a count of one. This rearrangement joins TRBV30 to TRBJ2-7; 9 bases map to TRBD1. Germline CDR1 reads GTSNPN; CDR2 reads SVGIG (reference sequence). CDR3 size: 15 residues. The V segment lost 2 bases and the J segment 5 bases; nucleotides outside the gene matches: 10. In DNA form, the CDR3 reads TGTGCCTGGAGTACCGGGACAGGGCTTGTGAACGAGCAGTACTTC. This sequence encodes CAWSTGTGLVNEQYF.